These 30 T cell receptor beta chains were sequenced from one sample in a study of OX40 agonist ivuxolimab in advanced cancers. The data were produced by immunoSEQ multiplex PCR, yet TCRdb's version contains in-frame clones alone and is incomplete. The repertoire holds around 100,000 clones, with 93% as singletons. Source: CD4+ or CD8+ T cells sorted from blood, taken in a trial of the OX40 agonist ivuxolimab. These receptors were obtained from an adult with an advanced solid tumor such as melanoma, head and neck, liver or kidney cancer.

This rearrangement joins TRBV30 to TRBJ1-5, with a tentative D call TRBD1 (6 bases). Trimming pared 2 bases from V and 4 bases from J, leaving 15 bases between. The CDR3 contains 15 residues. CDR1 and CDR2 (germline): GTSNPN, SVGIG (reference sequence). CDR3 DNA sequence: TGTGCCTGGAGTCAAGGAGGGGGAGGAAATCAGCCCCAGCATTTT. This translates into CAWSQGGGGNQPQHF.

The rearrangement uses TRBV4-1 and TRBJ2-1; tentative D call: TRBD2 (6 bases). Trimming removed 2 bases at V and 5 bases at J, with 16 bases between. CDR1 MGHRA and CDR2 YSYEKL come from the germline V gene. The CDR3 spans 16 residues. The CDR3 spells CASSQFGGNNHNEQFF. CDR3 bases: TGCGCCAGCAGCCAATTTGGAGGGAACAATCACAATGAGCAGTTCTTC.

This chain uses TRBV4-1 with TRBJ1-5, with D uncertain. With 0 bases removed from V and 6 bases from J, the gap between germline ends came to 9 bases. CDR1 is MGHRA, CDR2 YSYEKL, per germline. The CDR3 extends over 14 amino acids. CDR3 coding DNA: TGCGCCAGCAGCCAAGATCTGAGGCTTCAGCCCCAGCATTTT. Its translation is CASSQDLRLQPQHF.

V gene TRBV19 combines with J gene TRBJ2-4; D call uncertain. CDR1 and CDR2 from the germline V gene are LNHDA and SQIVND (reference sequence). Trimming shortened V by 5 bases and J by 1 base, and 15 bases separated the two germline ends. The CDR3 sequence is 16 residues long. The CDR3 sequence is CASSPETIGAKNIQYF. The CDR3 DNA sequence: TGTGCCAGTAGTCCAGAGACAATCGGGGCCAAAAACATTCAGTACTTC.

V usage is TRBV28 and J usage is TRBJ1-4, with no clear D. Germline CDR1 and CDR2: MDHEN and SYDVKM. V lost 10 bases, J lost 12 bases, and 15 bases lay in between. The CDR3 length is 11 residues. CDR3 bases: TGTGCCACCCTGAATGAAAAAGAACTGTTTTTT. Its protein product is CATLNEKELFF.

This chain connects TRBV2 to TRBJ2-7; D remains unclear. CDR1 and CDR2 (germline): SNHLY, FYNNEI. The ends were cut back, 8 bases at V and 3 bases at J, with 11 bases in the middle. The CDR3 extends over 12 amino acids. The CDR3 DNA follows: TGTGCCAGCTCCCTTTCCTACTACGAGCAGTACGTC. The encoded protein is CASSLSYYEQYV.

This rearrangement joins TRBV23-1 to TRBJ1-1; 7 bases are shared with TRBD1. TRBV23-1 falls under the ORF class, with uncertain function. V was pared by 4 bases and J by 3 bases, with 8 bases of the junction left unmatched. The CDR3 extends over 15 amino acids. Here the CDR3 reads CASSRNGGGHTEAFF. The CDR3 DNA reads TGCGCCAGCAGTCGGAATGGAGGGGGCCACACTGAAGCTTTCTTT.

In its sample, this clone was seen once. The chain links TRBV12-5 to TRBJ2-3; D may be TRBD2 (6 bases). There are 13 residues in the CDR3. V shed 3 bases and J shed 4 bases, with 8 bases lying between them. Germline V gene data show CDR1 as LGHNT and CDR2 as FRNRAP. The CDR3 DNA follows: TGTGCTAGTGGTTTAGGCGGGGCAGATACGCAGTATTTT. This encodes CASGLGGADTQYF.

This chain joins TRBV6-5 and TRBJ2-5, with 9 bases aligning to TRBD2. The CDR3 sequence is 16 residues long. Looked up from germline, CDR1 is MNHEY and CDR2 is SVGAGI. The V segment lost 0 bases and the J segment 6 bases; nucleotides outside the gene matches: 8. The CDR3 spells CASSYSTSSGMKTQYF. The CDR3 DNA follows: TGTGCCAGCAGTTACTCGACGTCTAGCGGGATGAAGACCCAGTACTTC.

This rearrangement joins TRBV19 to TRBJ1-5; D might be TRBD1 (5 bases). The V gene lost 10 bases and the J gene lost 2 bases, with 18 bases spanning the gap. CDR1 and CDR2 (germline): LNHDA, SQIVND (reference sequence). CDR3 length: 15 residues. The CDR3 here is CAIKPRAGGNQPQHF. Here the CDR3 DNA reads TGTGCCATCAAGCCCAGGGCCGGGGGCAATCAGCCCCAGCATTTT. Using reference TRBV19 and TRBJ1-5 for the parts outside the CDR3, the full variable domain is DGGITQSPKYLFRKEGQNVTLSCEQNLNHDAMYWYRQDPGQGLRLIYYSQIVNDFQKGDIAEGYSVSREKKESFPLTVTSAQKNPTAFYLCAIKPRAGGNQPQHFGDGTRLSIL.

The chain is built from TRBV7-9 and TRBJ1-1, with TRBD1 as a possible D gene (5 bases). Trimming left V 5 bases short and J 5 bases short, with 21 bases between. The germline V gene encodes CDR1 SEHNR and CDR2 FQNEAQ (reference sequence). There are 16 residues in the CDR3. The CDR3 protein is CASSRRGGEWVTEAFF. The CDR3 nucleotides are TGTGCCAGCAGCCGACGAGGAGGGGAGTGGGTTACTGAAGCTTTCTTT.

The chain links TRBV6-5 to TRBJ2-2; D assignment may be TRBD1 or TRBD2 (6 bases each). This CDR3 has 14 amino acids. Deletions cut 5 bases from V and 3 bases from J, with 10 bases between. Germline-derived CDR1 and CDR2 are MNHEY and SVGAGI. The CDR3 spells CASSRRGDTGELFF. Here the CDR3 DNA reads TGTGCCAGCAGTCGTAGGGGGGACACCGGGGAGCTGTTTTTT.

The rearrangement uses TRBV5-1 and TRBJ1-5; D is perhaps TRBD1 (5 bases). Germline CDR1 is SGHRS and CDR2 is YFSETQ. V lost 4 bases and J lost 3, with 11 bases in between. This CDR3 is 14 amino acids long. CDR3 in amino acids: CASSRDSLNQPQHF. The DNA of the CDR3 is TGCGCCAGCAGCCGAGACAGCCTCAATCAGCCCCAGCATTTT.

V gene TRBV4-2 combines with J gene TRBJ1-3; the D gene is possibly TRBD1 (5 bases). The CDR3 spans 16 residues. V was pared by 4 bases and J by 0 bases, with 13 bases between. CDR1 is LGHNA and CDR2 is YNFKEQ in the germline V gene. The CDR3 nucleotides are TGTGCCAGCAGCCCGACAGTCAGTATCTCTGGAAACACCATATATTTT. Translated, it gives CASSPTVSISGNTIYF.

This CDR3 is CASSLAVYTGELFF. CDR3 in DNA: TGTGCCAGCAGCTTAGCGGTTTACACCGGGGAGCTGTTTTTT. This chain joins TRBV7-3 and TRBJ2-2, with D unclear. Germline V gives CDR1 SGHTA, CDR2 FQGTGA. Trimming took off 2 bases at V and 3 bases at J, with 7 bases between the two ends. The CDR3 is made up of 14 amino acids.

The chain couples TRBV6-5 to TRBJ1-6; D remains ambiguous. V dropped 0 bases and J dropped 6 bases, with 9 bases sitting between them. The CDR3 totals 15 residues. Germline V lookup: CDR1 MNHEY, CDR2 SVGAGI. CDR3 residues: CASSYSGTTNSPLHF. The DNA for the CDR3 is TGTGCCAGCAGTTACTCGGGCACGACTAATTCACCCCTCCACTTT.

J is TRBJ1-1 and V is TRBV11-3, with 7 positions matching TRBD1. Per germline, CDR1 SGHNT and CDR2 YENEEA. The CDR3 is 15 residues long. V shed 2 bases, J shed 1 base, and the junction held 4 bases outside the gene matches. CDR3 region: CASSLRDSSNTEAFF. The CDR3 DNA is TGTGCCAGCAGCTTACGGGACAGTTCGAACACTGAAGCTTTCTTT.

V is TRBV27 and J is TRBJ2-1, with 7 bases fitting TRBD2. The germline gives CDR1 MNHEY, CDR2 SMNVEV (reference sequence). The V and J ends lost 2 bases and 0 bases, in that order; junction bases with no gene match: 4. The CDR3 length is 16 residues. This chain's CDR3 is CASSLRRGFSYNEQFF. For the CDR3, the DNA is TGTGCCAGCAGTTTACGGCGGGGGTTCTCCTACAATGAGCAGTTCTTC.

The chain joins TRBV6-1 to TRBJ1-5, with a tentative D call TRBD1 (5 bases). This CDR3 has 14 amino acids. CDR1 MNHNS and CDR2 SASEGT come from the germline V gene. Trimming removed 5 bases at V and 5 bases at J, with 13 bases between. The CDR3: CASSRRDGDQPQHF. CDR3 DNA: TGTGCCAGCAGTCGCCGGGACGGGGATCAGCCCCAGCATTTT.

In this sample, this clone turned up once. V and J are TRBV18 and TRBJ1-3, with a tentative D call TRBD1 (6 bases). Trimming shortened V by 5 bases and J by 0 bases, and 11 bases separated the two germline ends. CDR1 and CDR2 (germline): KGHSH, LQKENI. The CDR3 loop spans 15 amino acids. CDR3 sequence: CASSSGAGSGNTIYF. CDR3 in DNA: TGTGCCAGCTCATCGGGGGCCGGCTCTGGAAACACCATATATTTT.

The J gene is TRBJ2-1, the V gene TRBV7-2; D is unresolved. The CDR3 sequence is 14 residues long. Trimming pared 1 base from V and 2 bases from J, leaving 6 bases between. CDR1 SGHTA and CDR2 FQGNSA come from the germline V gene. This chain's CDR3 is CASSLVATYNEQFF. CDR3 bases: TGTGCCAGCAGCTTAGTCGCTACCTACAATGAGCAGTTCTTC. The complete variable domain, with remaining parts taken from reference TRBV7-2 and TRBJ2-1, reads GAGVSQSPSNKVTEKGKDVELRCDPISGHTALYWYRQSLGQGLEFLIYFQGNSAPDKSGLPSDRFSAERTGGSVSTLTIQRTQQEDSAVYLCASSLVATYNEQFFGPGTRLTVL.

The chain couples TRBV10-3 to TRBJ1-3, with D tentatively TRBD1 (6 bases). Germline V lookup: CDR1 ENHRY, CDR2 SYGVKD. Trimming took 0 bases from V and 1 from J, leaving 10 bases between them. The CDR3 length is 16 residues. The chain's CDR3 is CAISESGGRSGNTIYF. In nucleotides, the CDR3 is TGTGCCATCAGTGAGTCAGGGGGAAGGTCTGGAAACACCATATATTTT.

The gene calls are TRBV4-2 and TRBJ2-1; D is possibly TRBD1 (5 bases). Germline loops: CDR1 LGHNA, CDR2 YNFKEQ. The V and J ends lost 0 bases and 9 bases respectively, with 12 bases between them. This CDR3 is 14 amino acids long. DNA for the CDR3: TGTGCCAGCAGCCAAGATATCAGGGATAGTGAGCAGTTCTTC. The encoded protein is CASSQDIRDSEQFF.

As to this clone: The junction departs from the called germline gene at one end, perhaps through a read error. This CDR3 is also generated by other DNA sequences in the sample. The chain is built from TRBV10-3 and TRBJ1-1, with a possible D match to TRBD1 (5 bases). CDR3 length equals 16 residues. Germline CDR1 ENHRY, CDR2 SYGVKD. The CDR3 DNA is TGTGCCATTAGTGGTTGGGGCGGAGGAGCGAACACTGAAGCTTTCTTT. Translated: CAISGWGGGANTEAFF.

The chain couples TRBV12-5 to TRBJ2-1; TRBD1 aligns across 7 bases. Germline loops: CDR1 LGHNT, CDR2 FRNRAP. Germline trimming cut 6 bases from V and 0 bases from J; bases unmatched to any gene: 5. The CDR3 length is 15 residues. The DNA of the CDR3 is TGTGCTAGTGGCCCTGACAGGGCCTCCTACAATGAGCAGTTCTTC. Its translation: CASGPDRASYNEQFF.

This clone occurred a few times. V and J are TRBV5-5 and TRBJ2-3; no reliable D call. The CDR3 is 12 residues long. Germline values: CDR1 SGHKS, CDR2 YYEKEE (reference sequence). The V end was cut by 4 bases, the J end by 0 bases, with 3 bases between. CDR3 sequence reads: CASSASTDTQYF. Written as DNA, the CDR3 is TGTGCCAGCAGCGCAAGCACAGATACGCAGTATTTT.

The rearrangement joins TRBV6-5 to TRBJ1-5, with TRBD1 matching 7 bases. V lost 8 bases and J lost 6; bases outside the gene matches: 7. Germline V lookup: CDR1 MNHEY, CDR2 SVGAGI. The CDR3 is 13 residues long. The CDR3 DNA is TGTGCCAGCCGACAGGGCGGGGGTCAGCCCCAGCATTTT. Translated: CASRQGGGQPQHF.

The chain combines TRBV28 with TRBJ1-2, with D uncertain. CDR1 is MDHEN, CDR2 SYDVKM, per germline. The CDR3 consists of 12 residues. V was clipped by 7 bases and J by 8 bases, with 14 bases between them. The CDR3 sequence: CASTARTRGYTF. The CDR3 nucleotides read TGTGCCAGCACCGCCAGGACGAGAGGCTACACCTTC.

The V call is TRBV27, the J call TRBJ2-3; 7 nucleotides align to TRBD2. This CDR3 contains 17 residues. Trimming removed 3 bases from V and 5 bases from J; junction bases left unmatched: 14. CDR1 is MNHEY and CDR2 is SMNVEV in the germline V gene (reference sequence). CDR3 sequence reads: CASSLKGGSFMLDTQYF. CDR3 sequence (DNA): TGTGCCAGCAGTTTGAAGGGAGGGAGTTTTATGTTAGATACGCAGTATTTT.

The table lists this clone with a few counts. V gene TRBV28 combines with J gene TRBJ1-6; D gene unclear. Germline V gene data show CDR1 as MDHEN and CDR2 as SYDVKM. V lost 1 base, J lost 8 bases, and 3 bases lay in between. The CDR3 spans 12 residues. The CDR3 DNA reads as TGTGCCAGCAGTTTATCAGATTCACCCCTCCACTTT. Amino acid sequence: CASSLSDSPLHF.